This T cell receptor beta chain was observed in a study of human T cells and chemical hapten exposure. This clonotype was counted only a few times. Each CDR3 protein is one row after TCRdb ran MiXCR on the RACE reads. The sample records more than 85,000 distinct CDR3 sequences, less than 35% being singletons. The time point is: patch test 3, about 24 weeks after DPC sensitization. The treatment: therapeutic diphenylcyclopropenone sensitization with weekly scalp DPC. The length of the CDR3 is 15 residues. In germline, CDR1 is SGHTA, CDR2 FQGNSA. V was pared by 0 bases and J by 3 bases, with 8 bases between.

This clonotype was sampled from a middle-aged man with alopecia areata. Some clones in this sample may be carry-over from other donors' samples. The chain combines TRBV7-2 with TRBJ2-2, with a weak D call TRBD2 (5 bases). The material sequenced was whole blood, taken in connection with sensitization to the hapten diphenylcyclopropenone (DPC). CDR3 in amino acids: CASSLAGRDTGELFF. The CDR3 nucleotides read TGTGCCAGCAGCTTAGCGGGGAGAGACACCGGGGAGCTGTTTTTT. The entire variable domain, with the rest obtained from reference TRBV7-2 and TRBJ2-2, is as follows: GAGVSQSPSNKVTEKGKDVELRCDPISGHTALYWYRQSLGQGLEFLIYFQGNSAPDKSGLPSDRFSAERTGGSVSTLTIQRTQQEDSAVYLCASSLAGRDTGELFFGEGSRLTVL.